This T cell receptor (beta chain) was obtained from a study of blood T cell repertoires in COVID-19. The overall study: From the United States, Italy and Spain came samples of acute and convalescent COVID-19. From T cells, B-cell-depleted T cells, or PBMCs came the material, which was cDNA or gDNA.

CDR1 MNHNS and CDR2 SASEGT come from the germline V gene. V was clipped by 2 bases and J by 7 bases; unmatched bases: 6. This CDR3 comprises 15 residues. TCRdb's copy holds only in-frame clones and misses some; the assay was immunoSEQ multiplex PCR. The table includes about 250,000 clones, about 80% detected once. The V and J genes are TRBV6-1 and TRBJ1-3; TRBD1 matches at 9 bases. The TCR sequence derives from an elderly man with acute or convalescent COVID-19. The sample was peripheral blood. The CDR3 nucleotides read TGTGCCAGCAGTGAACGAGGGACAGGGTACAACACCATATATTTT. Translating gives CASSERGTGYNTIYF.